A selection of T cell receptor beta chains follows, all from one sample in a study of blood T cell repertoires in COVID-19. Clones were sequenced by immunoSEQ multiplex PCR, and TCRdb holds only the in-frame ones, with some missing. In the table there are 300,000 or so clones, around 89% of which are singletons. The source material was peripheral blood. All receptors derive from a man aged 18 to 30 who had recovered from COVID-19. Each CDR3 is given with its conserved first and last residue. A D gene is named only where the DNA matches it firmly. The listing skips clone size in some rows; elsewhere it reads once, few, many or a size class.

abundance	len	v_gene	d_gene	j_gene	CDR3aa	CDR3nt
.	15	TRBV5-1	TRBD2	TRBJ2-1	CASSLAAGGPGEQFF	TGCGCCAGCAGCTTAGCAGCGGGAGGGCCGGGTGAGCAGTTCTTC
.	14	TRBV10-1	.	TRBJ1-2	CASSESNRPDGYTF	TGCGCCAGCAGTGAGTCGAACCGCCCGGATGGCTACACCTTC
.	15	TRBV6-5	TRBD1	TRBJ1-6	CASRGGTGRNSPLHF	TGTGCCAGCAGAGGAGGGACAGGGAGGAATTCACCCCTCCACTTT
.	17	TRBV11-2	TRBD2	TRBJ2-3	CASSLGRLAGVTDTQYF	TGTGCCAGCAGCTTAGGAAGACTAGCGGGGGTCACAGATACGCAGTATTTT
.	18	TRBV9	.	TRBJ2-6	CASSGGTLRPSGANVLTF	TGTGCCAGCAGCGGGGGGACACTGAGACCCTCTGGGGCCAACGTCCTGACTTTC
once	15	TRBV6-5	.	TRBJ1-1	CASSYLGTMNTEAFF	TGTGCCAGCAGTTACCTCGGCACTATGAACACTGAAGCTTTCTTT
.	15	TRBV4-3	.	TRBJ2-7	CASSLYEGASYEQYF	TGCGCCAGCAGCCTGTACGAAGGGGCTTCCTACGAGCAGTACTTC
.	16	TRBV14	TRBD2	TRBJ2-7	CASSRDLAASSYEQYF	TGTGCCAGCAGCCGAGACCTAGCGGCGAGCTCCTACGAGCAGTACTTC
.	13	TRBV12-3/TRBV12-4	TRBD1	TRBJ2-5	CASSLTGTETQYF	TGTGCCAGCAGTCTGACAGGGACGGAGACCCAGTACTTC
.	14	TRBV19	TRBD1	TRBJ1-1	CASTSSTDRGEAFF	TGTGCCAGTACCAGCTCGACGGACAGGGGGGAAGCTTTCTTT
.	13	TRBV5-5	.	TRBJ2-5	CASSLKGQETQYF	TGTGCCAGCAGCTTGAAGGGGCAAGAGACCCAGTACTTC
once	14	TRBV9	.	TRBJ2-4	CASSVTGVKDIQYF	TGTGCCAGCAGCGTAACAGGTGTCAAGGACATTCAGTACTTC
once	16	TRBV4-1	TRBD1	TRBJ1-1	CASSQGSTGGYTEAFF	TGCGCCAGCAGCCAAGGCTCGACAGGGGGATACACTGAAGCTTTCTTT
.	15	TRBV4-1	TRBD2	TRBJ2-1	CASSLGTSEYNEQFF	TGCGCCAGCAGCCTTGGGACTAGCGAGTACAATGAGCAGTTCTTC
.	18	TRBV11-2	TRBD1	TRBJ2-7	CASSLRFTGTGKAYEQYF	TGTGCCAGCAGCCTTCGATTCACCGGGACAGGGAAGGCCTACGAGCAGTACTTC
.	13	TRBV3-1/TRBV3-2	.	TRBJ1-1	CASSLNQGLSPFF	TGTGCCAGCAGCCTCAACCAGGGGCTATCGCCTTTCTTT
few	15	TRBV18	.	TRBJ2-1	CASSPQRESYNEQFF	TGTGCCAGCTCACCACAGAGGGAATCCTACAATGAGCAGTTCTTC
.	14	TRBV9	TRBD1	TRBJ2-7	CASSEAGGYYEQYF	TGTGCCAGCAGCGAGGCAGGGGGCTACTACGAGCAGTACTTC
.	14	TRBV7-9	TRBD1	TRBJ1-1	CASSEGQMNTEAFF	TGTGCCAGCAGCGAGGGACAGATGAACACTGAAGCTTTCTTT
.	15	TRBV4-1	.	TRBJ1-1	CASSLGGGLNTEAFF	TGCGCCAGCAGCCTCGGGGGAGGGTTGAACACTGAAGCTTTCTTT
.	13	TRBV12-3/TRBV12-4	.	TRBJ1-3	CASSLRPRNTIYF	TGTGCCAGCAGTTTGCGGCCAAGAAACACCATATATTTT
.	12	TRBV3-1/TRBV3-2	.	TRBJ2-3	CASSQGLGEQYF	TGTGCCAGCAGCCAAGGACTAGGGGAGCAGTATTTT
.	13	TRBV10-1	TRBD1	TRBJ2-5	CASSRDSQETQYF	TGCGCCAGCAGCCGGGACAGCCAAGAGACCCAGTACTTC
.	12	TRBV5-1	.	TRBJ1-1	CASSLQGTEAFF	TGCGCCAGCAGCTTGCAGGGGACTGAAGCTTTCTTT
.	12	TRBV14	.	TRBJ2-7	CASSPQGYEQYF	TGTGCCAGCAGTCCCCAGGGATACGAGCAGTACTTC
.	15	TRBV9	.	TRBJ2-1	CASSPGLSSYNEQFF	TGTGCCAGCAGCCCCGGACTAAGCTCCTACAATGAGCAGTTCTTC
.	16	TRBV7-2	.	TRBJ1-3	CASSLVREGSGNTIYF	TGTGCCAGCAGCTTAGTCAGAGAGGGTTCTGGAAACACCATATATTTT
.	16	TRBV5-4	TRBD1	TRBJ2-1	CASSLSGQGRGNEQFF	TGTGCCAGCAGCTTAAGCGGACAGGGGCGAGGCAATGAGCAGTTCTTC
.	15	TRBV2	.	TRBJ1-5	CASSEWDKNNQPQHF	TGTGCCAGCAGTGAATGGGACAAGAACAATCAGCCCCAGCATTTT
.	14	TRBV9	.	TRBJ1-2	CASSPREEIYGYTF	TGTGCCAGCAGCCCTCGAGAGGAGATCTATGGCTACACCTTC
.	17	TRBV5-8	TRBD1	TRBJ2-6	CASSRTGDSSGANVLTF	TGTGCCAGCAGCAGAACAGGGGACAGCTCTGGGGCCAACGTCCTGACTTTC
.	17	TRBV2	.	TRBJ2-1	CASSGRRLVSSYNEQFF	TGTGCCAGCAGTGGGCGGAGACTTGTCAGCTCCTACAATGAGCAGTTCTTC
.	14	TRBV7-3	TRBD1	TRBJ1-1	CASSPQGAGTEAFF	TGTGCCAGCAGCCCACAGGGGGCGGGCACTGAAGCTTTCTTT
.	14	TRBV27	TRBD1	TRBJ2-7	CASSLGTGVNEQYF	TGTGCCAGCAGTCTAGGGACAGGGGTCAACGAGCAGTACTTC
.	16	TRBV23-1	TRBD1	TRBJ2-5	CASSQSTHRGRKTQYF	TGCGCCAGCAGTCAATCGACGCACAGGGGGCGTAAGACCCAGTACTTC
.	13	TRBV13	.	TRBJ1-5	CASSLGANQPQHF	TGTGCCAGCAGCTTAGGGGCTAATCAGCCCCAGCATTTT
.	15	TRBV3-1/TRBV3-2	.	TRBJ2-7	CASSHRHRDSYEQYF	TGTGCCAGCAGCCACCGCCACAGGGACTCCTACGAGCAGTACTTC
once	14	TRBV19	TRBD2	TRBJ2-2	CASSWGLDTGELFF	TGTGCCAGTAGCTGGGGACTAGACACCGGGGAGCTGTTTTTT
.	19	TRBV18	TRBD1	TRBJ1-1	CASSPRWSGDRAKDTEAFF	TGTGCCAGCTCGCCACGGTGGTCGGGGGACAGGGCCAAGGACACTGAAGCTTTCTTT
few	16	TRBV6-2/TRBV6-3	.	TRBJ1-5	CASSPSGQGRNQPQHF	TGTGCCAGCAGCCCCTCAGGGCAGGGTAGGAATCAGCCCCAGCATTTT
.	17	TRBV5-1	.	TRBJ2-7	CASSLGGSTGPTGRQYF	TGCGCCAGCAGCTTGGGGGGGTCGACAGGACCTACCGGGCGGCAGTACTTC
.	15	TRBV7-9	TRBD1	TRBJ2-3	CASSLDRGRTDTQYF	TGTGCCAGCAGCTTAGACAGGGGGAGGACAGATACGCAGTATTTT
.	15	TRBV6-2/TRBV6-3	.	TRBJ2-5	CASSDRRQYQETQYF	TGTGCCAGCAGCGACAGACGTCAGTACCAAGAGACCCAGTACTTC
.	14	TRBV10-1	TRBD1	TRBJ2-1	CASSPGTGEYEQFF	TGCGCCAGCTCCCCCGGGACAGGGGAATATGAGCAGTTCTTC
.	12	TRBV30	.	TRBJ2-1	CAWSELTNEQFF	TGTGCCTGGAGTGAACTTACGAATGAGCAGTTCTTC
.	13	TRBV4-1	.	TRBJ2-2	CASSRSETGELFF	TGCGCCAGCAGCCGAAGCGAGACCGGGGAGCTGTTTTTT
.	15	TRBV6-2/TRBV6-3	.	TRBJ2-7	CASSPLGGTAYEQYF	TGTGCCAGCAGCCCGCTTGGGGGGACGGCCTACGAGCAGTACTTC
.	16	TRBV7-9	.	TRBJ2-7	CASSLYPQGMGQEQYF	TGTGCCAGCAGCTTATACCCTCAGGGAATGGGACAAGAGCAGTACTTC
.	15	TRBV6-5	TRBD1	TRBJ1-2	CASSYLDRGGYGYTF	TGTGCCAGCAGTTACCTGGACAGGGGCGGCTATGGCTACACCTTC
.	15	TRBV19	.	TRBJ1-4	CASSSTGRINEKLFF	TGTGCCAGTAGTTCTACAGGGCGGATTAATGAAAAACTGTTTTTT
.	14	TRBV5-1	.	TRBJ2-6	CASSASSGANVLTF	TGCGCCAGCAGCGCTAGCTCTGGGGCCAACGTCCTGACTTTC
.	14	TRBV29-1	.	TRBJ2-1	CSAIFRLTKNEQFF	TGCAGCGCAATTTTCCGACTGACTAAGAATGAGCAGTTCTTC
.	14	TRBV19	.	TRBJ1-1	CASSMWGHSIEAFF	TGTGCCAGTAGTATGTGGGGACACAGCATTGAAGCTTTCTTT
.	15	TRBV19	TRBD2	TRBJ2-1	CASSGTSGSYNEQFF	TGTGCCAGTAGTGGGACTAGCGGTTCCTACAATGAGCAGTTCTTC
.	12	TRBV7-9	.	TRBJ2-1	CASSLEIAEQFF	TGTGCCAGCAGCTTAGAGATTGCGGAGCAGTTCTTC